This T cell receptor beta chain appears in the sequencing data of a study of cytomegalovirus exposure and HLA in healthy donors. Trimming removed 1 base at V and 2 bases at J, with 9 bases between. Germline V gives CDR1 LGHNT, CDR2 FRNRAP. This CDR3 comprises 15 residues. The PCR was carried out with 60 Vbeta primers and 13 Jbeta primers. The protocol was immunoSEQ multiplex PCR, while the TCRdb copy is restricted to in-frame clones and leaves out a portion. The sample shows some 120,000 clones, about 74% of them seen only once. Comments on this clone: Its antigen is as yet unknown.

Study findings and constraints: Rates of TCR association differed by HLA locus in a later analysis, with DRB1 highest and HLA-C lowest.

This chain links TRBV12-5 with TRBJ1-3, with D possibly being TRBD1 (5 bases). This TCR was sampled from a young man in good health and CMV-seropositive. Sequenced input: PBMCs. The CDR3 region is CASGLGQITGNTIYF. CDR3 coding DNA: TGTGCTAGTGGTTTGGGACAGATCACTGGAAACACCATATATTTT.